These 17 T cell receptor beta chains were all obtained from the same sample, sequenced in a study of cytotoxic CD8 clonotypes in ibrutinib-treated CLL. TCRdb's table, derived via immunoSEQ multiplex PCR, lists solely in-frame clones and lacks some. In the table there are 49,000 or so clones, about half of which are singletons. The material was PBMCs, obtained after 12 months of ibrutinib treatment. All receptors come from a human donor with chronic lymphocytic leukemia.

The CDR3 here is CASFTGGANYGYTF. The CDR3 DNA reads as TGTGCCAGTTTTACAGGGGGCGCAAACTATGGCTACACCTTC. The J gene is TRBJ1-2, the V gene TRBV6-1; 9 bases line up with TRBD1. V trimming: 9 bases; J trimming: 2 bases; junction bases outside the gene matches: 7. The CDR3 is 14 amino acids. From germline, CDR1 is MNHNS and CDR2 SASEGT.

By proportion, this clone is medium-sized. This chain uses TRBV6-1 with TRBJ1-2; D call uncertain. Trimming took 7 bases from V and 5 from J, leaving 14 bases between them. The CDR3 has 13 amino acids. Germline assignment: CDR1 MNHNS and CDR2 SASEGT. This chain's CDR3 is CASILPGGYGYTF. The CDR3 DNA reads TGTGCCAGCATTCTCCCGGGAGGGTATGGCTACACCTTC.

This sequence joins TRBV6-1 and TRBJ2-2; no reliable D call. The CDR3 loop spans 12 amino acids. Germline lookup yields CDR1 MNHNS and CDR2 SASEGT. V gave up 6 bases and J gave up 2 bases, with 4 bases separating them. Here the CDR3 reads CASSLNTGELFF. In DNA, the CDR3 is TGTGCCAGCAGCTTAAACACCGGGGAGCTGTTTTTT.

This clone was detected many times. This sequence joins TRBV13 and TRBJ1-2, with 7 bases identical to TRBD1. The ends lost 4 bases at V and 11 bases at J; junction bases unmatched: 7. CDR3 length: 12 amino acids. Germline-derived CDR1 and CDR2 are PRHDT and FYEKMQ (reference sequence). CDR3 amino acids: CASSSRRGQYTF. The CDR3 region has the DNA TGTGCCAGCAGCTCCCGGAGGGGGCAATACACCTTC.

The CDR3 spells CASSRLSSTDTQYF. CDR3 bases: TGTGCCAGCAGCAGACTGTCTAGCACAGATACGCAGTATTTT. The rearrangement uses TRBV7-2 and TRBJ2-3; D ambiguous. The V end was cut by 5 bases, the J end by 0 bases, with 9 bases between. CDR1 is SGHTA and CDR2 is FQGNSA in the germline V gene. The CDR3 consists of 14 residues.

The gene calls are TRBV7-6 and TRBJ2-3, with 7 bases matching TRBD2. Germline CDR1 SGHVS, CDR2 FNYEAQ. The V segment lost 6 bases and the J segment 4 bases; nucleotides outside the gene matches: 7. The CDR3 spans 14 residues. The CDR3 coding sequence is TGTGCCAGCAGGCCCGGCCGGGGGGCAGATACGCAGTATTTT. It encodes CASRPGRGADTQYF.

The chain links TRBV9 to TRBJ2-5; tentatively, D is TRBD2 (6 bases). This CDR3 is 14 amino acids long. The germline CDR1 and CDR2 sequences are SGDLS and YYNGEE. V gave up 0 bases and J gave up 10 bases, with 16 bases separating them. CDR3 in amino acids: CASSVGEVVRGQYF. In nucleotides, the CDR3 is TGTGCCAGCAGCGTAGGGGAGGTGGTAAGGGGCCAGTACTTC.

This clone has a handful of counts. The CDR3 DNA is TGCGCCAGCAGCATGACAGGGAACTACGAGCAGTACTTC. As protein: CASSMTGNYEQYF. The chain links TRBV5-1 to TRBJ2-7; TRBD1 aligns across 7 bases. Trimming at V came to 4 bases and at J to 3 bases, leaving 4 bases not matched to a gene. The length of the CDR3 is 13 residues. Germline lookup yields CDR1 SGHRS and CDR2 YFSETQ.

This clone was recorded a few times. In DNA, the CDR3 is TGTGCCAGCAGCCCACCCGGACAGCAAGAGACCCAGTACTTC. It yields the protein CASSPPGQQETQYF. V and J are TRBV11-3 and TRBJ2-5; the D gene is possibly TRBD1 (6 bases). Looked up from germline, CDR1 is SGHNT and CDR2 is YENEEA. The germline V and J ends were trimmed by 5 bases and 2 bases, with 12 bases remaining between them. The CDR3 is 14 residues long.

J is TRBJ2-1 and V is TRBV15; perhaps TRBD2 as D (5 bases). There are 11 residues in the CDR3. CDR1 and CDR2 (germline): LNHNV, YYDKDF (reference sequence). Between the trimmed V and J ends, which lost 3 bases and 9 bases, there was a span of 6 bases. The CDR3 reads CATSSGLEQFF. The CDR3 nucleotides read TGTGCCACCAGCAGCGGACTTGAGCAGTTCTTC.

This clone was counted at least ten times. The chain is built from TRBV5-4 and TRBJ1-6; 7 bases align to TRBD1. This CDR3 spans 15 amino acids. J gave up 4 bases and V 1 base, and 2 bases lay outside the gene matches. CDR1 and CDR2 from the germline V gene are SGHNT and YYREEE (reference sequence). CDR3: CASSLSGGYNSPLHF. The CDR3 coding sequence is TGTGCCAGCAGCTTGTCAGGGGGGTATAATTCACCCCTCCACTTT.

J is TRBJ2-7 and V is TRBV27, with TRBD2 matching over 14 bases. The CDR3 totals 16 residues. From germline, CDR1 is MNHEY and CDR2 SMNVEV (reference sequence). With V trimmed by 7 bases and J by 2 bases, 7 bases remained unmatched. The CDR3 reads CASTGLAGVNTYEQYF. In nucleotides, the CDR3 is TGTGCCAGCACGGGACTAGCGGGAGTTAATACCTACGAGCAGTACTTC.

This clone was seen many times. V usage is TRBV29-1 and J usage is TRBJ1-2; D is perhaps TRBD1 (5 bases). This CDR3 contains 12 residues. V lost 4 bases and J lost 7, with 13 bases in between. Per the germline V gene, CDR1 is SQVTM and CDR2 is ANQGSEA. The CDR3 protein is CSVGTGLGGYTF. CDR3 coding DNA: TGCAGCGTTGGTACAGGCCTTGGTGGCTACACCTTC.

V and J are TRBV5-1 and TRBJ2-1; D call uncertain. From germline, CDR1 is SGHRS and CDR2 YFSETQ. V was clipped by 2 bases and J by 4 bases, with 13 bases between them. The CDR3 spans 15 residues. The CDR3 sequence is CASSLGGVGYNEQFF. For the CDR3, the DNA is TGCGCCAGCAGCTTAGGCGGAGTCGGATACAATGAGCAGTTCTTC.

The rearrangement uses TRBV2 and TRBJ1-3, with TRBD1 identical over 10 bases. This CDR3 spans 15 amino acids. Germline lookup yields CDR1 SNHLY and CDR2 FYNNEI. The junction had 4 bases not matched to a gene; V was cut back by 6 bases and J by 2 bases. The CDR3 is CASRRQGAAGNTIYF. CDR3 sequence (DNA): TGTGCCAGCAGGCGACAGGGGGCCGCTGGAAACACCATATATTTT. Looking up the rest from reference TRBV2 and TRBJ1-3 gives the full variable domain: EPEVTQTPSHQVTQMGQEVILRCVPISNHLYFYWYRQILGQKVEFLVSFYNNEISEKSEIFDDQFSVERPDGSNFTLKIRSTKLEDSAMYFCASRRQGAAGNTIYFGEGSWLTVV.

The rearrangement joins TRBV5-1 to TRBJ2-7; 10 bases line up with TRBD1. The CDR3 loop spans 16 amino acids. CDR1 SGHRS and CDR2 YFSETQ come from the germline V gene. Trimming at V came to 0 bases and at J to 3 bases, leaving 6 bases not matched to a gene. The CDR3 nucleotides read TGCGCCAGCAGCTTGGAAGGTAGGACAGGGGGCTACGAGCAGTACTTC. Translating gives CASSLEGRTGGYEQYF.

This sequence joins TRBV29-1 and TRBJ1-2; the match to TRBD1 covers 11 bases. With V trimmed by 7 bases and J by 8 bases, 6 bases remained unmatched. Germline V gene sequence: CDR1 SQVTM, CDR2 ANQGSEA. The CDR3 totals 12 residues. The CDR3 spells CSARTGGGGYTF. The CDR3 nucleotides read TGCAGCGCTCGGACAGGGGGCGGCGGCTACACCTTC.